One and the same sample provided the 13 T cell receptor beta chains below, sequenced in a study of T cell changes during pregnancy in multiple sclerosis. Assay used: immunoSEQ multiplex PCR; TCRdb lists only in-frame clones, some missing. The table lists approximately 12,000 clones, roughly 86% of them singletons. The sample was CD8+ T cells from peripheral blood mononuclear cells, taken in the second trimester of pregnancy. These TCRs come from a female donor in good health, enrolled as a control in a pregnancy study.

By its share, this clone is medium-sized. This chain uses TRBV19 with TRBJ2-1; D is possibly TRBD2 (6 bases). Germline V gives CDR1 LNHDA, CDR2 SQIVND (reference sequence). CDR3 length: 14 amino acids. Trimming removed 3 bases from V and 3 bases from J, with 9 bases in between. CDR3: CASSMGAGYNEQFF. CDR3 nucleotides: TGTGCCAGTAGTATGGGAGCGGGCTACAATGAGCAGTTCTTC.

V usage is TRBV6-4 and J usage is TRBJ2-1; 9 bases match TRBD2. Germline assignment: CDR1 MRHNA and CDR2 SNTAGT. The ends lost 0 bases at V and 6 bases at J; junction bases unmatched: 6. The CDR3 spans 16 residues. CDR3 sequence: CASSDSFSGGGNEQFF. The CDR3 region has the DNA TGTGCCAGCAGTGACTCGTTTAGCGGGGGCGGCAATGAGCAGTTCTTC.

This clone is judged medium-sized. This chain connects TRBV7-2 to TRBJ1-5; 9 bases agree with TRBD1. CDR3 length equals 15 residues. CDR1 is SGHTA and CDR2 is FQGNSA in the germline V gene. With 4 bases clipped from V and 3 bases from J, the junction kept 4 bases outside the gene matches. The CDR3 coding sequence is TGTGCCAGCAGCTACGGGACAGGGTCCAATCAGCCCCAGCATTTT. Translating it yields CASSYGTGSNQPQHF. Full variable domain (rest looked up from reference TRBV7-2 and TRBJ1-5): GAGVSQSPSNKVTEKGKDVELRCDPISGHTALYWYRQSLGQGLEFLIYFQGNSAPDKSGLPSDRFSAERTGGSVSTLTIQRTQQEDSAVYLCASSYGTGSNQPQHFGDGTRLSIL.

This clone turned up a few times. V is TRBV6-1 and J is TRBJ1-6, with D possibly TRBD1 on 5 matching bases. Germline V lookup: CDR1 MNHNS, CDR2 SASEGT. CDR3 length: 20 amino acids. The ends were cut back, 4 bases at V and 0 bases at J, with 22 bases in the middle. In nucleotides, the CDR3 is TGTGCCAGCAGTGTACCCTCCCGGGGGGGAGGGAGCTCCTATAATTCACCCCTCCACTTT. Translating gives CASSVPSRGGGSSYNSPLHF.

The CDR3 coding sequence is TGCACCAGCAGCCAAGATCTCCTCCGGGGTCCGTGTTGTACGCAGTATTTT. Its translation: CTSSQDLLRGPCCTQYF. The chain links TRBV1 to TRBJ2-3; the table's D call of TRBD2 was not tested on the DNA. TRBV1 constitutes a pseudogene. CDR3 length equals 17 residues.

This clone turned up a few times. The J gene is TRBJ2-5, the V gene TRBV2, with D tentatively TRBD1 (5 bases). This CDR3 contains 12 residues. Trimming removed 4 bases from V and 2 bases from J, with 5 bases in between. Germline V gives CDR1 SNHLY, CDR2 FYNNEI. CDR3 sequence (DNA): TGTGCCAGCAGTGGACAGCAAGAGACCCAGTACTTC. Translating it yields CASSGQQETQYF.

This CDR3 reads CASTRLAGPTYNEQFF. The CDR3 region has the DNA TGTGCCAGCACACGACTAGCGGGACCCACCTACAATGAGCAGTTCTTC. This chain links TRBV27 with TRBJ2-1; 11 nucleotides match TRBD2. Trimming at V came to 7 bases and at J to 2 bases, leaving 7 bases not matched to a gene. In germline, CDR1 is MNHEY, CDR2 SMNVEV (reference sequence). This CDR3 is 16 amino acids long.

The DNA of the CDR3 is TGTGCCAGCAGTCTCCCCGGGACAGCCTCTGCAACTAATGAAAAACTGTTTTTT. Its translation: CASSLPGTASATNEKLFF. V usage is TRBV25-1 and J usage is TRBJ1-4, with 7 bases lining up with TRBD1. There are 18 residues in the CDR3. V lost 5 bases and J lost 0; bases outside the gene matches: 12. CDR1 MGHDK and CDR2 SYGVNS come from the germline V gene.

This sequence joins TRBV6-5 and TRBJ2-7; TRBD2 matches at 14 bases. CDR3 length equals 14 residues. The germline V gene encodes CDR1 MNHEY and CDR2 SVGAGI. V trimming: 5 bases; J trimming: 5 bases; junction bases outside the gene matches: 2. The chain's CDR3 is CASSAGLAGDEQYF. The DNA of the CDR3 is TGTGCCAGCAGTGCGGGACTAGCGGGAGACGAGCAGTACTTC.

The rearrangement links TRBV7-9 to TRBJ1-1; D is uncertain. The CDR3 sequence is 13 residues long. Germline CDR1 reads SEHNR; CDR2 reads FQNEAQ (reference sequence). V lost 5 bases, J lost 1 base, and 8 bases lay in between. The CDR3 loop reads CASSPPGNTEAFF. CDR3 in DNA: TGTGCCAGCAGCCCCCCCGGGAACACTGAAGCTTTCTTT.

This clone has just a few counts. The V and J genes are TRBV9 and TRBJ1-6; 8 bases match TRBD1. Per the germline V gene, CDR1 is SGDLS and CDR2 is YYNGEE. Losses at the gene ends were 4 bases for V and 7 bases for J; bases not matched to a gene: 7. There are 15 residues in the CDR3. The CDR3 protein is CASSPSDRDNSPLHF. CDR3 DNA: TGTGCCAGCAGCCCGTCGGACAGGGACAATTCACCCCTCCACTTT.

The rearrangement links TRBV7-9 to TRBJ1-6; no definite D call. Looked up from germline, CDR1 is SEHNR and CDR2 is FQNEAQ (reference sequence). This CDR3 spans 15 amino acids. Between the trimmed V and J ends, which lost 5 bases and 5 bases, there was a span of 13 bases. This CDR3 reads CASSRPDGDNSPLHF. DNA of the CDR3: TGTGCCAGCAGCAGACCCGACGGGGATAATTCACCCCTCCACTTT.

This chain joins TRBV7-6 and TRBJ2-7, with 12 positions matching TRBD1. Germline trimming cut 3 bases from V and 6 bases from J; bases unmatched to any gene: 6. This CDR3 has 15 amino acids. The V gene's germline CDR1 is SGHVS and CDR2 FNYEAQ. The DNA for the CDR3 is TGTGCCAGCAGCTTGGGGACAGGGGGCTCAATCGAGCAGTACTTC. Residues: CASSLGTGGSIEQYF.